The 16 T cell receptor beta chains in this list originate from one sample, sequenced in a study of control samples from healthy donors and cancer patients. Produced via immunoSEQ multiplex PCR; TCRdb's table is partial and in-frame only. The repertoire holds approximately 180,000 clones, with 94% as singletons. The source material was blood. The receptor set was obtained from a woman younger than 30 in good health.

The chain has TRBV19 and TRBJ1-2; 11 bases are a match to TRBD1. J lost 7 bases, V lost 3 bases, and 10 bases had no gene match. From germline, CDR1 is LNHDA and CDR2 SQIVND (reference sequence). The CDR3 runs 16 residues. The CDR3 DNA reads TGTGCCAGTAGTATGGCACTTGGACAGGGGGCGAGTGGCTACACCTTC. It encodes CASSMALGQGASGYTF.

V and J are TRBV18 and TRBJ1-5; 7 bases match TRBD1. The CDR3 is 13 amino acids. J gave up 5 bases and V 5 bases, and 3 bases lay outside the gene matches. Germline CDR1 and CDR2: KGHSH and LQKENI. The CDR3 region is CASSTGQHQPQHF. The CDR3 DNA follows: TGTGCCAGCTCAACGGGACAGCATCAGCCCCAGCATTTT.

CDR3 residues: CATHGGGNEKLFF. The DNA for the CDR3 is TGTGCCACCCACGGGGGGGGTAATGAAAAACTGTTTTTT. The chain combines TRBV6-6 with TRBJ1-4; D possibly corresponds to TRBD1 (5 bases). V dropped 10 bases and J dropped 4 bases, with 13 bases sitting between them. Germline CDR1 and CDR2: MNHNY and SVGAGI (reference sequence). The CDR3 is 13 residues long.

This chain uses TRBV2 with TRBJ2-5; D is possibly TRBD2 (5 bases). CDR1 SNHLY and CDR2 FYNNEI come from the germline V gene. This CDR3 is built from 13 residues. Trimming pared 2 bases from V and 9 bases from J, leaving 13 bases between. This CDR3 is CASSESRTGAQYF. CDR3 DNA sequence: TGTGCCAGCAGTGAAAGTCGAACCGGGGCCCAGTACTTC.

The chain links TRBV24-1 to TRBJ1-2; D not resolved. CDR3 length: 13 amino acids. From germline, CDR1 is KGHDR and CDR2 SFDVKD. V was cut by 3 bases and J by 0 bases, with 4 bases left in between. For the CDR3, the DNA is TGTGCCACCAGTGATACAACTAACTATGGCTACACCTTC. Protein sequence: CATSDTTNYGYTF.

This rearrangement joins TRBV5-1 to TRBJ2-3, with TRBD2 as a possible D gene (6 bases). This CDR3 comprises 14 residues. Trimming removed 4 bases from V and 2 bases from J, with 11 bases in between. Germline-derived CDR1 and CDR2 are SGHRS and YFSETQ. Here the CDR3 DNA reads TGCGCCAGCAGCCGAGGACTAAACACAGATACGCAGTATTTT. Protein: CASSRGLNTDTQYF.

V usage is TRBV14 and J usage is TRBJ1-2; D gene ambiguous. CDR1 is SGHDN and CDR2 is FVKESK in the germline V gene. The CDR3 covers 11 residues. V lost 1 base and J lost 8, with 5 bases in between. This CDR3 is CASSQGYGYTF. CDR3 sequence (DNA): TGTGCCAGCAGCCAAGGATACGGCTACACCTTC.

This clone showed up just once. The chain's CDR3 is CASSLVVGTDTQYF. The CDR3 bases are TGCGCCAGCAGCTTGGTCGTCGGCACAGATACGCAGTATTTT. The chain is built from TRBV4-1 and TRBJ2-3; D unresolved. CDR1 and CDR2 from the germline V gene are MGHRA and YSYEKL. CDR3 length equals 14 residues. V was clipped by 5 bases and J by 1 base, with 10 bases between them.

The chain recombines TRBV12-5 with TRBJ2-2, with unresolved D. This CDR3 comprises 16 residues. Germline CDR1 is LGHNT and CDR2 is FRNRAP. V dropped 2 bases and J dropped 4 bases, with 14 bases sitting between them. The CDR3 DNA follows: TGTGCTAGTGGTTTGAATAGTGGGGTACGCACCGGGGAGCTGTTTTTT. Protein: CASGLNSGVRTGELFF.

This clone was detected once. The CDR3 DNA reads TGTGCCATCAGTGAGTCCAGAGCGGGAAGCACAGATACGCAGTATTTT. It specifies CAISESRAGSTDTQYF. V gene TRBV10-3 combines with J gene TRBJ2-3, with TRBD2 identical over 7 bases. CDR1 and CDR2 (germline): ENHRY, SYGVKD. This CDR3 has 16 amino acids. J was trimmed by 0 bases and V by 0 bases; bases with no gene match: 3.

J is TRBJ1-3 and V is TRBV29-1; 11 positions match TRBD1. Looked up from germline, CDR1 is SQVTM and CDR2 is ANQGSEA. There are 16 residues in the CDR3. Trimming removed 1 base from V and 0 bases from J; junction bases left unmatched: 2. CDR3 region: CSVEAGQGASGNTIYF. Written as DNA, the CDR3 is TGCAGCGTTGAAGCCGGACAGGGGGCCTCTGGAAACACCATATATTTT.

The gene calls are TRBV5-1 and TRBJ2-1, with 10 bases aligning to TRBD2. Trimming took 0 bases from V and 12 from J; bases not matched to a gene: 6. The CDR3 has 14 residues. The germline CDR1 and CDR2 sequences are SGHRS and YFSETQ. CDR3 region: CASSLDPSGGPQFF. For the CDR3, the DNA is TGCGCCAGCAGCTTGGATCCTAGCGGGGGCCCGCAGTTCTTC.

For the CDR3, the DNA is TGTGCCAGCAGGCGATCAGGGGATTCACCCCTCCACTTT. It encodes CASRRSGDSPLHF. J is TRBJ1-6 and V is TRBV6-5; weak D call: TRBD1 (6 bases). There are 13 residues in the CDR3. V lost 6 bases and J 8 bases, leaving 11 bases between the germline ends. Germline V gene lookup returns CDR1 MNHEY and CDR2 SVGAGI.

The rearrangement uses TRBV11-3 and TRBJ1-1, with D possibly matching TRBD1 (5 bases). The CDR3 loop spans 13 amino acids. Germline lookup yields CDR1 SGHNT and CDR2 YENEEA. V lost 0 bases and J lost 3, with 5 bases in between. The CDR3 DNA is TGTGCCAGCAGCTTAGAGGGGGACACTGAAGCTTTCTTT. Amino acid sequence: CASSLEGDTEAFF.

The chain combines TRBV28 with TRBJ2-6; D remains unclear. Germline V gives CDR1 MDHEN, CDR2 SYDVKM. Between the trimmed V and J ends, which lost 8 bases and 4 bases, there was a span of 15 bases. The CDR3 totals 15 residues. CDR3 DNA sequence: TGTGCCAGCGGACGGCGTATGAGAGGGGCCAACGTCCTGACTTTC. It yields the protein CASGRRMRGANVLTF.

The chain links TRBV6-2 or TRBV6-3 to TRBJ1-4, with D possibly being TRBD1 (6 bases). Germline V CDR1 and CDR2: MNHEY, SVGEGT. Trimming left V 5 bases short and J 10 bases short, with 11 bases between. The CDR3 has 12 amino acids. CDR3 nucleotides: TGTGCCAGCAGTACGGTCAGGGGAAAACTGTTTTTT. Protein: CASSTVRGKLFF.